What follows describes a single T cell receptor beta chain. Samples with a second dose at about 4 or about 12 weeks were pooled together. These data are taken from a study of T cell responses to AZD1222 COVID-19 vaccine. The CDR3 sequence is 15 residues long. Trimming took 4 bases from V and 4 from J; bases not matched to a gene: 7. Per germline, CDR1 KGHSH and CDR2 LQKENI. Produced via immunoSEQ multiplex PCR; TCRdb's table is partial and in-frame only. Here the sample spans about 100,000 clones, around 93% being singletons. The chain uses TRBV18 and TRBJ2-1; 7 bases are shared with TRBD2. This clonotype was sampled from an adult who received the AZD1222 COVID-19 vaccine. The material was peripheral blood, obtained 28 days after the second AZD1222 dose. The CDR3 region is CASSRLAVGYNEQFF. CDR3 DNA sequence: TGTGCCAGCTCACGCCTAGCGGTCGGGTACAATGAGCAGTTCTTC.